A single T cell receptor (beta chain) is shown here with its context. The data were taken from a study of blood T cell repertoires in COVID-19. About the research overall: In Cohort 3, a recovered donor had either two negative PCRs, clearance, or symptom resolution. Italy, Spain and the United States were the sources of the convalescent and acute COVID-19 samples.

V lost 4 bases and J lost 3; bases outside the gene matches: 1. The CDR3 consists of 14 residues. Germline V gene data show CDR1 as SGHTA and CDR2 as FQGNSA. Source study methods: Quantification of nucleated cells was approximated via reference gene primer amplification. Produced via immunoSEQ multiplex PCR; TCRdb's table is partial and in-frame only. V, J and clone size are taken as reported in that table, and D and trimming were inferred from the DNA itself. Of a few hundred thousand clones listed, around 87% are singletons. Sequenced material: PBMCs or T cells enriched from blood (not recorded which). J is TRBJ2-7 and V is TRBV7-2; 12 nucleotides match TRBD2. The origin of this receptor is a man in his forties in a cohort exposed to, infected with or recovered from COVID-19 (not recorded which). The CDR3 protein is CASSWTSGNYEQYF. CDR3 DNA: TGTGCCAGCAGCTGGACTAGCGGGAACTACGAGCAGTACTTC.